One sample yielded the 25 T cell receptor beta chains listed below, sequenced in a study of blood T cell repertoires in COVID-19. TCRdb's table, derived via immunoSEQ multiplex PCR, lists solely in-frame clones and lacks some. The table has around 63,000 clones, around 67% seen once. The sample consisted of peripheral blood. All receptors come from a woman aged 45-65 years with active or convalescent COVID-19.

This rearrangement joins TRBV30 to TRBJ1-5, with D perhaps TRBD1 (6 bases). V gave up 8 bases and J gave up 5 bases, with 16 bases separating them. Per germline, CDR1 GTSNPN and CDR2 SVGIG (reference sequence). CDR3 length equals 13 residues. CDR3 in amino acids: CAVSQGSDQPQHF. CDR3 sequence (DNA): TGTGCCGTTTCACAGGGTTCGGATCAGCCCCAGCATTTT.

This chain's CDR3 is CASSQSEPDRDEQFF. The CDR3 nucleotides read TGCGCCAGCAGTCAATCAGAGCCAGATCGGGATGAGCAGTTCTTC. The V gene is TRBV23-1, the J gene TRBJ2-1; no clear D. TRBV23-1 has ORF status, its function being uncertain. Deletions cut 0 bases from V and 8 bases from J, with 14 bases between. CDR3 length equals 15 residues.

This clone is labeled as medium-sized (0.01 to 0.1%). The CDR3 sequence is CASSYGLGSNTGELFF. CDR3 DNA: TGTGCCAGCAGTTACGGGCTCGGCAGTAACACCGGGGAGCTGTTTTTT. This rearrangement joins TRBV6-5 to TRBJ2-2, with D unresolved. The V and J ends lost 2 bases and 2 bases respectively, with 12 bases between them. There are 16 residues in the CDR3. Per the germline V gene, CDR1 is MNHEY and CDR2 is SVGAGI.

This chain's CDR3 is CASSSRTAGANVLTF. The CDR3, as DNA: TGTGCCAGCAGCTCAAGGACTGCTGGGGCCAACGTCCTGACTTTC. The V gene is TRBV7-8, the J gene TRBJ2-6, with D possibly being TRBD2 (5 bases). This CDR3 contains 15 residues. CDR1 and CDR2 from the germline V gene are SGHVS and FQNEAQ. Trimming removed 4 bases at V and 2 bases at J, with 9 bases between.

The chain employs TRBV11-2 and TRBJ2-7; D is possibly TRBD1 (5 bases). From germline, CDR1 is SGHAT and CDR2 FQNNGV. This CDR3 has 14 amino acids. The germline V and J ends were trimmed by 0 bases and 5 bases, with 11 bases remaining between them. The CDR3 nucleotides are TGTGCCAGCAGCTTAGACAGGGCTGAGAACGAGCAGTACTTC. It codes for CASSLDRAENEQYF.

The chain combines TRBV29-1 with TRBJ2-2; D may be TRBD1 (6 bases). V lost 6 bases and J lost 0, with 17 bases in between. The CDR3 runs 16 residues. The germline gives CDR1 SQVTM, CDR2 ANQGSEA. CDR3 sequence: CSVESHGTPNTGELFF. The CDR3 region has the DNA TGCAGCGTCGAAAGTCATGGGACACCGAACACCGGGGAGCTGTTTTTT.

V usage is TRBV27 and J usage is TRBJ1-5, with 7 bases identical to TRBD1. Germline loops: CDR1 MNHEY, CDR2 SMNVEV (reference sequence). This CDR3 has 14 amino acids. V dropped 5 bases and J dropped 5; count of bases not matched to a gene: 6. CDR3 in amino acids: CASSRTGTHQPQHF. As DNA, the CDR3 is TGTGCCAGCAGTCGGACAGGCACCCATCAGCCCCAGCATTTT.

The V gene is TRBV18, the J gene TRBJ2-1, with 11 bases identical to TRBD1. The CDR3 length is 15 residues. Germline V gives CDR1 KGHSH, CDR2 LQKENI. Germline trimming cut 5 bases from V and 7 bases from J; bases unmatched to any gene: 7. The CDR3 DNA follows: TGTGCCAGCTCAGGATTCGGACAGGGGGCGAATGAGCAGTTCTTC. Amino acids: CASSGFGQGANEQFF.

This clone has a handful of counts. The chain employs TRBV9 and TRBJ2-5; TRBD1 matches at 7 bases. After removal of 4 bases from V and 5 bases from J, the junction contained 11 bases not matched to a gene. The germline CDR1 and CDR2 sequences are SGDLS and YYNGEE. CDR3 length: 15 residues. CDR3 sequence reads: CASSFTGDGMETQYF. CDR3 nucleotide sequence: TGTGCCAGCAGCTTCACAGGGGATGGTATGGAGACCCAGTACTTC. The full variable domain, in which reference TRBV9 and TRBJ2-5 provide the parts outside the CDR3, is DSGVTQTPKHLITATGQRVTLRCSPRSGDLSVYWYQQSLDQGLQFLIQYYNGEERAKGNILERFSAQQFPDLHSELNLSSLELGDSALYFCASSFTGDGMETQYFGPGTRLLVL.

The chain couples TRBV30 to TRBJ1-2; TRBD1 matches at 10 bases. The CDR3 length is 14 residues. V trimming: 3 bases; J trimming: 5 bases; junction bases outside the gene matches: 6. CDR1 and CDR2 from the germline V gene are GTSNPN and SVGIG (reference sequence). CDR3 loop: CAWSYRDRGYGYTF. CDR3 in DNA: TGTGCCTGGAGCTATCGGGACAGGGGATATGGCTACACCTTC.

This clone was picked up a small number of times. The CDR3 region has the DNA TGTGCCAGCAGTCCTGGGACTAGCGGGTACCAAGAGACCCAGTACTTC. As protein: CASSPGTSGYQETQYF. The chain couples TRBV27 to TRBJ2-5, with TRBD2 identical over 12 bases. V was pared by 5 bases and J by 0 bases, with 4 bases of the junction left unmatched. This CDR3 is built from 16 residues. Per germline, CDR1 MNHEY and CDR2 SMNVEV (reference sequence).

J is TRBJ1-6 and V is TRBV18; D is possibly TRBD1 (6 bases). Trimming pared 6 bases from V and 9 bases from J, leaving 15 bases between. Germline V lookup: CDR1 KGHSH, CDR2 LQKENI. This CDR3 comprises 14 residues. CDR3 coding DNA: TGTGCCAGCTCCCACGGACAGCGGTTTTCACCCCTCCACTTT. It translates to CASSHGQRFSPLHF.

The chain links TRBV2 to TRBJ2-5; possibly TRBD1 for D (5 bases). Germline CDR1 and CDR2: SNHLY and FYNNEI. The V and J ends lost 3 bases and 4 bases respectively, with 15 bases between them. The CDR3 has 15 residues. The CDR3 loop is CASSDGHNKGETQYF. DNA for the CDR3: TGTGCCAGCAGTGATGGACACAACAAAGGAGAGACCCAGTACTTC.

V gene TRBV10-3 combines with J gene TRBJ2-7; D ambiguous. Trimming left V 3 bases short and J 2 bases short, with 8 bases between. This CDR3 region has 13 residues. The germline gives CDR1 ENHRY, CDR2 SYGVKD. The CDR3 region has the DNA TGTGCCATCAGTGAAACAGAAGCCTACGAGCAGTACTTC. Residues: CAISETEAYEQYF.

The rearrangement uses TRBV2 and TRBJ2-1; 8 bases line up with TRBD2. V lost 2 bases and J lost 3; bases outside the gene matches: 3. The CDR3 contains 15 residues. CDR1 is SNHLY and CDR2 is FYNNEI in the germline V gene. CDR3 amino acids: CASSERLAGYNEQFF. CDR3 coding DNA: TGTGCCAGCAGTGAACGGCTAGCGGGCTACAATGAGCAGTTCTTC.

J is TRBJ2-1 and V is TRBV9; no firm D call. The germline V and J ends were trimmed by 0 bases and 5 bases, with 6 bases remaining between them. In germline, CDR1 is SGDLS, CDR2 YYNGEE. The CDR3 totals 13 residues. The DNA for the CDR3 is TGTGCCAGCAGCGTAGGACATAACAATGAGCAGTTCTTC. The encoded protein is CASSVGHNNEQFF.

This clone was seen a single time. The DNA for the CDR3 is TGTGCCATCAGTCCCTCGCAGGCCACAGATACGCAGTATTTT. As protein: CAISPSQATDTQYF. The V and J genes are TRBV10-3 and TRBJ2-3; D not certain. V lost 5 bases, J lost 2 bases, and 11 bases lay in between. Germline V CDR1 and CDR2: ENHRY, SYGVKD. The CDR3 extends over 14 amino acids.

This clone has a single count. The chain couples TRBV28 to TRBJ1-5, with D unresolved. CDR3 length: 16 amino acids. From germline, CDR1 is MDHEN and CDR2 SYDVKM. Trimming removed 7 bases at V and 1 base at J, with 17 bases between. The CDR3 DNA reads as TGTGCCAGCAATAAATACGGAACGGGGAGCAATCAGCCCCAGCATTTT. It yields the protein CASNKYGTGSNQPQHF.

CDR3 residues: CASSETRGRNEQFF. CDR3 nucleotide sequence: TGCGCCAGCAGCGAAACACGGGGAAGGAATGAGCAGTTCTTC. The chain joins TRBV5-1 to TRBJ2-1; a possible D gene is TRBD2 (5 bases). The CDR3 runs 14 residues. The V end was cut by 4 bases, the J end by 7 bases, with 15 bases between. CDR1 and CDR2 from the germline V gene are SGHRS and YFSETQ.

The CDR3 DNA follows: TGTGCCAGCAGACTAGCGGGAGGGCGTGAGACCCAGTACTTC. Protein: CASRLAGGRETQYF. The gene calls are TRBV6-5 and TRBJ2-5, with 13 bases that match TRBD2. Germline V gives CDR1 MNHEY, CDR2 SVGAGI. The CDR3 sequence is 14 residues long. Losses at the gene ends were 6 bases for V and 5 bases for J; bases not matched to a gene: 3.

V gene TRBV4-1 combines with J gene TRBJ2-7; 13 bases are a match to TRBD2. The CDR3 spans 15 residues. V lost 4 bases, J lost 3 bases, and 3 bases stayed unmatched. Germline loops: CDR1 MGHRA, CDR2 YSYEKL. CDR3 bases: TGCGCCAGCAGCCCGGGACTAGCGGGAATCTACGAGCAGTACTTC. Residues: CASSPGLAGIYEQYF.

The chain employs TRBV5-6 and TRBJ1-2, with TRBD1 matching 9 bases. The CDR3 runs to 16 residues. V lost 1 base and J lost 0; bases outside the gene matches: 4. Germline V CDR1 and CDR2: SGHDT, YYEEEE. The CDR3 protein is CASSLWDRASNYGYTF. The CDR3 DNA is TGTGCCAGCAGCTTGTGGGACAGGGCCTCTAACTATGGCTACACCTTC. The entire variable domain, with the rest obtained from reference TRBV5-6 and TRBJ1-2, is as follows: DAGVTQSPTHLIKTRGQQVTLRCSPKSGHDTVSWYQQALGQGPQFIFQYYEEEERQRGNFPDRFSGHQFPNYSSELNVNALLLGDSALYLCASSLWDRASNYGYTFGSGTRLTVV.

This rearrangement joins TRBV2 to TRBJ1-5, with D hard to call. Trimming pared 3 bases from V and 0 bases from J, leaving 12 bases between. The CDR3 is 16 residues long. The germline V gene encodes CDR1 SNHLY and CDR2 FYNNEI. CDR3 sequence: CASSDPRANSNQPQHF. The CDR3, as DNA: TGTGCCAGCAGTGACCCCCGCGCAAATAGCAATCAGCCCCAGCATTTT.

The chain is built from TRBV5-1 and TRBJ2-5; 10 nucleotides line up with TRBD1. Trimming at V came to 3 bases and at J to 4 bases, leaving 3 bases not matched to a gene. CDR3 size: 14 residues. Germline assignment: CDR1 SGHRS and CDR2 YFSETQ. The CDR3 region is CASSSDRGRETQYF. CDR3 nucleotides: TGCGCCAGCAGCTCCGACAGGGGGCGAGAGACCCAGTACTTC.

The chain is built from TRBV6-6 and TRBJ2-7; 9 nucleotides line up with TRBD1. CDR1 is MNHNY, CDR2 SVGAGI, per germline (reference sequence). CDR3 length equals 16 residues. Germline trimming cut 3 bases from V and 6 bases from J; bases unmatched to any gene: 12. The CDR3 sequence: CASSYGRSGQGAEQYF. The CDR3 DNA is TGTGCCAGCAGTTATGGGCGATCGGGACAGGGAGCCGAGCAGTACTTC.